This TCR beta chain comes out of a study of identical twins. TCRdb itself ran the 5' RACE reads through MiXCR, one entry per CDR3 protein. The profile shows around 490,000 distinct CDR3 sequences, roughly 15% of them singletons. General observations from the study: Twin-shared out-of-frame alpha sequences showed excess low generation probability. It was out-of-frame TCR alpha sharing in monozygotic twins that models underestimated.

A word on this clonotype: The antigen is undetermined.

This CDR3 is 16 amino acids long. V was pared by 2 bases and J by 4 bases, with 15 bases between. From germline, CDR1 is MNHEY and CDR2 SVGAGI. This sample was shared with a second study, whose subject was yellow fever vaccine responses in identical twins.

The clonotype originates from a young woman in good health. The sample comprised CD4+ T cells sorted from blood. The chain employs TRBV6-5 and TRBJ1-3; D gene ambiguous. Written as DNA, the CDR3 is TGTGCCAGCAGTTACGCGACGGCGGGGTGGGGAAACACCATATATTTT. Its protein is CASSYATAGWGNTIYF.